These 11 T cell receptor beta chains originate from one sample sequenced in a study of CD8+CD57+ T cells in acquired aplastic anemia (dated by TCRdb to the late 2010s). Sequenced using an Illumina HiSeq 2000. Profiling of TCR beta VDJ combinations and CDR3 sequences used genomic DNA as the template. TCRdb trimmed the raw reads at Q25, called clones with MiXCR and kept productive beta chains. Entries that share a CDR3 protein sequence are merged under the most common genes and DNA. Counted in this sample were fewer than 200,000 distinct CDR3 sequences; just under 45% of them appeared once. Approximately 1% of the sample belongs to the ten largest clones. Material for sequencing was sorted CD4+, CD8+, or CD8+CD57+ T cells (not recorded which) from PBMCs. The receptors were gathered from a human donor in good health.

Turning to this clonotype: Given a much more abundant clone one base away, this may be a read error. The gene calls are TRBV5-6 and TRBJ2-5; possibly TRBD2 for D (6 bases). Germline CDR1 is SGHDT and CDR2 is YYEEEE. CDR3 length: 14 amino acids. V lost 7 bases and J 5 bases, leaving 18 bases between the germline ends. The CDR3 protein is CASGVSGLRETQYF. CDR3 in DNA: TGTGCCAGCGGCGTGTCGGGACTGAGGGAGACCCAGTACTTC.

In this sample, this clonotype turned up once. The chain employs TRBV9 and TRBJ2-1, with 10 bases that match TRBD1. The CDR3 sequence is 12 residues long. V gave up 3 bases and J gave up 13 bases; unmatched junction bases: 4. CDR1 SGDLS and CDR2 YYNGEE come from the germline V gene. The CDR3 protein is CASSEGTGAQFF. CDR3 bases: TGTGCCAGCAGCGAAGGGACAGGGGCCCAGTTCTTC.

This clonotype was seen many times. The chain carries TRBV7-2 and TRBJ2-1; tentative D call: TRBD2 (7 bases). V was trimmed by 0 bases and J by 8 bases, leaving 11 bases between them. CDR1 and CDR2 from the germline V gene are SGHTA and FQGNSA. This CDR3 spans 14 amino acids. The CDR3 spells CASSLAGGGDEQFF. The CDR3 coding sequence is TGTGCCAGCAGCTTAGCGGGAGGGGGGGATGAGCAGTTCTTC.

In this sample, this clonotype turned up a few times. The chain combines TRBV9 with TRBJ1-2; D unresolved. Trimming removed 4 bases at V and 14 bases at J, with 6 bases between. Germline V gene lookup returns CDR1 SGDLS and CDR2 YYNGEE. CDR3 size: 8 residues. The CDR3 DNA is TGTGCCAGCAGCCCTTCAACCTTC. This encodes CASSPSTF.

This clonotype was detected a few times. It may be a read error: a sequence one base away is much more abundant. This chain joins TRBV20-1 and TRBJ1-4; D perhaps matches TRBD1 (5 bases). The CDR3 is made up of 12 amino acids. Germline V gene data show CDR1 as DFQATT and CDR2 as SNEGSKA (reference sequence). The CDR3 is CRVQGTNEELFF. Written as DNA, the CDR3 is TGCAGGGTCCAGGGAACTAATGAAGAACTGTTTTTT.

The sample holds many counts of this clonotype. The chain carries TRBV10-3 and TRBJ1-2; weak D call: TRBD1 (6 bases). CDR1 ENHRY and CDR2 SYGVKD come from the germline V gene. The CDR3 extends over 13 amino acids. V was pared by 3 bases and J by 8 bases, with 13 bases between. CDR3 DNA sequence: TGTGCCATCAGTGATAGACAGGAGGGGGGCTACACCTTC. Its protein product is CAISDRQEGGYTF.

This clonotype was picked up a small number of times. V is TRBV6-5 and J is TRBJ1-1, with D possibly matching TRBD1 (6 bases). CDR3 length equals 16 residues. The germline CDR1 and CDR2 sequences are MNHEY and SVGAGI. The V end lost 3 bases, the J end lost 3 bases, and 17 bases lay between the germline ends. In nucleotides, the CDR3 is TGTGCCAGCAGTTATCGTAATGGACAGAAGGACACTGAAGCTTTCTTT. Its protein is CASSYRNGQKDTEAFF.

The sample holds many counts of this clonotype. Its ends do not fully match the called genes, so a read error is possible. The chain is built from TRBV20-1 and TRBJ1-5, with D perhaps TRBD1 (5 bases). The CDR3 runs to 13 residues. Germline V gene lookup returns CDR1 DFQATT and CDR2 SNEGSKA (reference sequence). The CDR3 is CSARGQGEQPQHF. CDR3 DNA: TGCAGTGCAAGAGGGCAGGGAGAACAGCCCCAGCATTTT.

The J gene is TRBJ1-1, the V gene TRBV10-3, with 8 bases identical to TRBD1. The germline gives CDR1 ENHRY, CDR2 SYGVKD. V trimming: 8 bases; J trimming: 4 bases; junction bases outside the gene matches: 9. This CDR3 region has 14 residues. The chain's CDR3 is CAIRADRESTEAFF. The CDR3, as DNA: TGTGCCATCCGAGCGGACAGGGAGAGCACTGAAGCTTTCTTT.

This clonotype has a handful of counts. V and J are TRBV15 and TRBJ1-6, with D maybe TRBD1 (6 bases). Trimming took 1 base from V and 5 from J, leaving 12 bases between them. The CDR3 runs 16 residues. Germline CDR1 reads LNHNV; CDR2 reads YYDKDF (reference sequence). The CDR3, as DNA: TGTGCCACCAGCAGAGCCACAGGGTCCCATAATTCACCCCTCCACTTT. Protein: CATSRATGSHNSPLHF.

Many counts were recorded for this clonotype. The gene calls are TRBV11-2 and TRBJ2-7, with a tentative D call TRBD1 (6 bases). Germline V gene lookup returns CDR1 SGHAT and CDR2 FQNNGV. V lost 3 bases and J lost 7, with 19 bases in between. This CDR3 has 15 residues. The chain's CDR3 is CASSLGNRALGEQYF. CDR3 coding DNA: TGTGCCAGCAGCTTGGGGAACAGGGCTCTTGGGGAGCAGTACTTC. Filled out from reference TRBV11-2 and TRBJ2-7, the complete variable domain reads EAGVAQSPRYKIIEKRQSVAFWCNPISGHATLYWYQQILGQGPKLLIQFQNNGVVDDSQLPKDRFSAERLKGVDSTLKIQPAKLEDSAVYLCASSLGNRALGEQYFGPGTRLTVT.